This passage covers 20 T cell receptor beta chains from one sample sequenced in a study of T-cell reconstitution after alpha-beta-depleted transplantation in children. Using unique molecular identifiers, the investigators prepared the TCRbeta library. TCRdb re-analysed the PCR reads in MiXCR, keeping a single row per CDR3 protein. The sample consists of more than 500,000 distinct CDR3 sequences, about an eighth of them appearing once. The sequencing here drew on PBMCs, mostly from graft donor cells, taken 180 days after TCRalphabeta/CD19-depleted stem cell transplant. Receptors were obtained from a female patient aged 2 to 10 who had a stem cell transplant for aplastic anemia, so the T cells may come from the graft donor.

The CDR3: CSASGTLNTEAFF. For the CDR3, the DNA is TGCAGCGCCTCCGGGACGCTGAACACTGAAGCTTTCTTT. The chain has TRBV29-1 and TRBJ1-1; D might be TRBD1 (5 bases). Germline V gene lookup returns CDR1 SQVTM and CDR2 ANQGSEA. Trimming cost V 7 bases and J 0 bases, with 12 bases left between them. The length of the CDR3 is 13 residues.

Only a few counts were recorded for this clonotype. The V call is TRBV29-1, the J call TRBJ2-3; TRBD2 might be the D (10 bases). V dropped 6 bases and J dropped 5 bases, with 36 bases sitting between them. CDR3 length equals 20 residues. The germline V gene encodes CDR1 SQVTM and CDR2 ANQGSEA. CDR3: CSVQWVGQGLLAGQLDTQYF. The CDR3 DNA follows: TGCAGCGTCCAGTGGGTGGGACAGGGACTACTAGCGGGACAATTAGATACGCAGTATTTT.

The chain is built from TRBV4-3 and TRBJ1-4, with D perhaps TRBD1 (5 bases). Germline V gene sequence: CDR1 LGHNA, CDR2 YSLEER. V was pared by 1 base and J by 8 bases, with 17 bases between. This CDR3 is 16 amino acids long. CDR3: CASSQATLGGDEKLFF. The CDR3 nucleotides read TGCGCCAGCAGCCAAGCGACGTTGGGGGGAGACGAAAAACTGTTTTTT.

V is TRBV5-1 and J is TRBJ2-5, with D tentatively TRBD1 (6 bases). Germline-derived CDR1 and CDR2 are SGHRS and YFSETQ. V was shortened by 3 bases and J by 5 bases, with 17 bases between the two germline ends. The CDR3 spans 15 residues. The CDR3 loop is CASSSRGWGAETQYF. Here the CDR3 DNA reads TGCGCCAGCAGCTCCAGGGGCTGGGGTGCGGAGACCCAGTACTTC.

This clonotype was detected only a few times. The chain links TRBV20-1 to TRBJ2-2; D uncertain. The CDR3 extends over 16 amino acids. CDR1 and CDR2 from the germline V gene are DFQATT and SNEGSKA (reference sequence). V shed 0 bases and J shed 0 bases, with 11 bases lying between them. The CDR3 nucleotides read TGCAGTGCTAGAGATATAAGGCTACCGAACACCGGGGAGCTGTTTTTT. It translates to CSARDIRLPNTGELFF.

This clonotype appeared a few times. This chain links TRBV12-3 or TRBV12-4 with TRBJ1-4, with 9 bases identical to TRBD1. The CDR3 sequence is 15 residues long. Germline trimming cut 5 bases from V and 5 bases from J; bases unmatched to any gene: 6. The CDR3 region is CASSLGTGNNEKLFF. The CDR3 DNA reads TGTGCCAGCAGTCTCGGGACAGGGAACAATGAAAAACTGTTTTTT.

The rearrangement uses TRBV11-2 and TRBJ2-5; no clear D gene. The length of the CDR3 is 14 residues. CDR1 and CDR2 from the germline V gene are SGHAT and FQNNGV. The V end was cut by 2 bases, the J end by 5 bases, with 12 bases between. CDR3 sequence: CASSLHLFGETQYF. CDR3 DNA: TGTGCCAGCAGCTTACACCTATTTGGGGAGACCCAGTACTTC.

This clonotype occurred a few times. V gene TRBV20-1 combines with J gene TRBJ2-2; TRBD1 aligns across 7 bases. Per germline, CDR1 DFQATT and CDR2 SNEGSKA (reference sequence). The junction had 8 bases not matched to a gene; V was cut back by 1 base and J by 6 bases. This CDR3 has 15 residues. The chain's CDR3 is CSARGEGGSPGELFF. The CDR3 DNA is TGCAGTGCTAGAGGTGAAGGGGGCTCGCCCGGGGAGCTGTTTTTT.

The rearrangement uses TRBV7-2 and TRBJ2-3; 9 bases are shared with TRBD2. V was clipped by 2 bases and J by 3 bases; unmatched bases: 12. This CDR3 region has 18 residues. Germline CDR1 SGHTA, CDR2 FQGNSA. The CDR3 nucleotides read TGTGCCAGCAGCTTACGCGCCAGCGGGAGGATGTGGACAGATACGCAGTATTTT. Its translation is CASSLRASGRMWTDTQYF.

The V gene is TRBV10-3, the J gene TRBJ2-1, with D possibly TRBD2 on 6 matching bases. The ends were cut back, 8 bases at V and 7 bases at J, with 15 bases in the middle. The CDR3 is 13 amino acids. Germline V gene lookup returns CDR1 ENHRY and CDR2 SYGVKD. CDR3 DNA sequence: TGTGCCATCGGGCTATGGAGGGAGAATGAGCAGTTCTTC. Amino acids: CAIGLWRENEQFF.

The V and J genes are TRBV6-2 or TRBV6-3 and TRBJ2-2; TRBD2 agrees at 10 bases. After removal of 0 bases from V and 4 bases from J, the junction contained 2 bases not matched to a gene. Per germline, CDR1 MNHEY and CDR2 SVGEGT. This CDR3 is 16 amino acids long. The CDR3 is CASSYSSSGGTGELFF. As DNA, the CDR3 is TGTGCCAGCAGTTACTCGTCTAGCGGGGGCACCGGGGAGCTGTTTTTT.

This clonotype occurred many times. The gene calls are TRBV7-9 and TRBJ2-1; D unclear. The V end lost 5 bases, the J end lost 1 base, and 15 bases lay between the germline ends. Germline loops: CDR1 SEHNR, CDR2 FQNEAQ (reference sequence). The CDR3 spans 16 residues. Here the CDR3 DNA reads TGTGCCAGCAGCCGAGCGTACTATAGTTCCTACAATGAGCAGTTCTTC. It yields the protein CASSRAYYSSYNEQFF.

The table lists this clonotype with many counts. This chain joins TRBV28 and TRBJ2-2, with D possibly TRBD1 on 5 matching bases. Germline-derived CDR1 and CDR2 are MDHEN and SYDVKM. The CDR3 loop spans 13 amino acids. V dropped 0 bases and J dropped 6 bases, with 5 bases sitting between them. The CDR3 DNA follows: TGTGCCAGCAGTTTATGGGGGCCCGGGGAGCTGTTTTTT. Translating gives CASSLWGPGELFF.

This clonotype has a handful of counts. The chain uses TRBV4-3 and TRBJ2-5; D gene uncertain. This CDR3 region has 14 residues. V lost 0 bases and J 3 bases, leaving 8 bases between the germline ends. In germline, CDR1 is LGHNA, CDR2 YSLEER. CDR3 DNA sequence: TGCGCCAGCAGCCAAGATGTAGCAGAAGAGACCCAGTACTTC. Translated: CASSQDVAEETQYF.

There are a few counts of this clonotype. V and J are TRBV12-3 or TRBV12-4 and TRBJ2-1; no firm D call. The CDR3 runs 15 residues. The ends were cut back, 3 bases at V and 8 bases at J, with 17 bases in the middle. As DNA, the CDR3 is TGTGCCAGCAGTTTGCGGCACCCCTTTGAATATGAGCAGTTCTTC. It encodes CASSLRHPFEYEQFF.

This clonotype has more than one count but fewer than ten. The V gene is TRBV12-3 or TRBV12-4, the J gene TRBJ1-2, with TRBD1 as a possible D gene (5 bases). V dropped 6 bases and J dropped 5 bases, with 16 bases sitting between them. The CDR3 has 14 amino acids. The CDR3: CASSRGPGVYGYTF. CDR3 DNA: TGTGCCAGCAGCCGGGGACCGGGCGTATATGGCTACACCTTC.

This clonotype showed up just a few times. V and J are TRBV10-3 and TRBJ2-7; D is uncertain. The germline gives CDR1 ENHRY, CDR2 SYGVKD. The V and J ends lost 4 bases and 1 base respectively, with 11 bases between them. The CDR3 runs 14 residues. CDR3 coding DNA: TGTGCCATCAGTGCCTCGGGCAGTTCCTACGAGCAGTACGTC. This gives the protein CAISASGSSYEQYV.

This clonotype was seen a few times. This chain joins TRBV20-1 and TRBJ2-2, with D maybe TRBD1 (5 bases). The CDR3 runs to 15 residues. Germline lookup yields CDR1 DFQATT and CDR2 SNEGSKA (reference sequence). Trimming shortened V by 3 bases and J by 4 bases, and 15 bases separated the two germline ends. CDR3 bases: TGCAGTGCTAGTCTGTCCCACCAGGGCACCGGGGAGCTGTTTTTT. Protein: CSASLSHQGTGELFF.

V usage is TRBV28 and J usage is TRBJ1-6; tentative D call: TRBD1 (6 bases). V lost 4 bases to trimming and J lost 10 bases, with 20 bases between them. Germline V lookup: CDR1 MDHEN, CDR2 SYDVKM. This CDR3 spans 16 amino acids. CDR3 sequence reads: CASSWGAGVRDSPLHF. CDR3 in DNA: TGTGCCAGCAGTTGGGGGGCCGGGGTTAGGGACTCACCCCTCCACTTT. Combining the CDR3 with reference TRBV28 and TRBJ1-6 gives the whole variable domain DVKVTQSSRYLVKRTGEKVFLECVQDMDHENMFWYRQDPGLGLRLIYFSYDVKMKEKGDIPEGYSVSREKKERFSLILESASTNQTSMYLCASSWGAGVRDSPLHFGNGTRLTVT.

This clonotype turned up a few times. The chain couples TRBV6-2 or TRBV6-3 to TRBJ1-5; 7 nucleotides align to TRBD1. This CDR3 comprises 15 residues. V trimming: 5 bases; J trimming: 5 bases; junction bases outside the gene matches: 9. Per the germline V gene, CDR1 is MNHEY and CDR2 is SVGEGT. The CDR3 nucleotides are TGTGCCAGCAGTGACGACAGGGTATGGGATCAGCCCCAGCATTTT. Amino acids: CASSDDRVWDQPQHF.